This record covers a single T cell receptor (beta chain). Its antigen is not known. This sample is part of a study of cytomegalovirus exposure and HLA in healthy donors. Study-wide points: An observed cluster of highly shared sequence variants was recorded as a likely sequencing artifact.

In the PCR, 60 Vbeta and 13 Jbeta primers were used. The method was immunoSEQ multiplex PCR; TCRdb's version includes in-frame clones alone and lacks a portion of them. The sample has 180,000 or so clones, more than 75% seen once. CDR1 and CDR2 from the germline V gene are LNHDA and SQIVND (reference sequence). This CDR3 region has 17 residues. This chain joins TRBV19 and TRBJ2-5, with 7 bases lining up with TRBD2. TRBJ2-7 matches the DNA end more closely, so the J call is doubtful. The specimen sequenced was PBMCs. The sequence was collected from a woman aged 25 to 39 in good health and CMV-seropositive. CDR3 nucleotides: TGTGCCAGTAGTATAGAGCAAGGACCCGGGGGGACCTACGAGCAGTACTTC. Protein product: CASSIEQGPGGTYEQYF.